One and the same sample provided the 25 T cell receptor beta chains below, sequenced in a study of cytomegalovirus exposure and HLA in healthy donors. This PCR relied on a set of 60 Vbeta primers and 13 Jbeta primers. Produced via immunoSEQ multiplex PCR; TCRdb's table is partial and in-frame only. The table includes 75,000 to 100,000 clones, around 77% detected once. Source material: PBMCs. These receptors were collected from a man in his forties in good health and CMV-seronegative.

V usage is TRBV6-5 and J usage is TRBJ2-5; D might be TRBD1 (6 bases). The tail of the sequence fits TRBJ2-7 better, so the J call may be wrong. This CDR3 is 14 amino acids long. Germline V gene data show CDR1 as MNHEY and CDR2 as SVGAGI. The CDR3 nucleotides read TGTGCCAGCAGTACCGGCAGGGGCGAGGGCGAGCAGTACTTC. This translates into CASSTGRGEGEQYF.

The table lists this clone with a few counts. V is TRBV29-1 and J is TRBJ2-7, with a tentative D call TRBD2 (6 bases). Trimming left V 0 bases short and J 2 bases short, with 8 bases between. Germline V gene lookup returns CDR1 SQVTM and CDR2 ANQGSEA. This CDR3 has 13 amino acids. The CDR3 bases are TGCAGCGTTGAAGAGGAGGGAACCTACGAGCAGTACTTC. It codes for CSVEEEGTYEQYF.

In its sample, this clone was seen a few times. This chain joins TRBV30 and TRBJ1-5; 7 bases line up with TRBD1. Germline trimming cut 1 base from V and 3 bases from J; bases unmatched to any gene: 6. This CDR3 spans 15 amino acids. The germline gives CDR1 GTSNPN, CDR2 SVGIG (reference sequence). The CDR3 region has the DNA TGTGCCTGGAGTGGGGGGGACAGCTCCAATCAGCCCCAGCATTTT. Amino acids: CAWSGGDSSNQPQHF. Variable domain in full (rest from reference TRBV30 and TRBJ1-5): SQTIHQWPATLVQPVGSPLSLECTVEGTSNPNLYWYRQAAGRGLQLLFYSVGIGQISSEVPQNLSASRPQDRQFILSSKKLLLSDSGFYLCAWSGGDSSNQPQHFGDGTRLSIL.

The table lists this clone with a count of one. The V call is TRBV27, the J call TRBJ1-1; 10 bases align to TRBD1. Germline assignment: CDR1 MNHEY and CDR2 SMNVEV (reference sequence). The CDR3 sequence is 14 residues long. J lost 1 base, V lost 7 bases, and 3 bases had no gene match. CDR3 sequence reads: CASKRTGGNTEAFF. The CDR3 nucleotides read TGTGCCAGCAAACGGACAGGGGGGAACACTGAAGCTTTCTTT.

This chain joins TRBV2 and TRBJ1-2, with 11 bases fitting TRBD1. V lost 6 bases, J lost 7 bases, and 1 base stayed unmatched. The CDR3 runs 12 residues. Per the germline V gene, CDR1 is SNHLY and CDR2 is FYNNEI. The CDR3 spells CASRGQGAGYTF. CDR3 in DNA: TGTGCCAGCAGAGGACAGGGGGCTGGCTACACCTTC.

The V and J genes are TRBV30 and TRBJ1-2, with 11 bases aligning to TRBD1. In germline, CDR1 is GTSNPN, CDR2 SVGIG (reference sequence). The CDR3 has 12 amino acids. After removal of 5 bases from V and 5 bases from J, the junction contained 1 base not matched to a gene. CDR3 nucleotides: TGTGCCTGGGGGACAGGGGGGTATGGCTACACCTTC. Amino acids: CAWGTGGYGYTF.

This sequence joins TRBV2 and TRBJ2-3; 11 bases agree with TRBD2. The J segment lost 0 bases and the V segment lost 3 bases, leaving 2 bases of the junction unmatched. The CDR3 is made up of 16 amino acids. Germline V gene sequence: CDR1 SNHLY, CDR2 FYNNEI. The CDR3 protein is CASSDLAGGSTDTQYF. The CDR3 DNA follows: TGTGCCAGCAGTGATCTAGCGGGGGGTAGCACAGATACGCAGTATTTT.

In this sample, this clone turned up a few times. The gene calls are TRBV9 and TRBJ1-4; no firm D call. This CDR3 is 15 amino acids long. Germline V gene data show CDR1 as SGDLS and CDR2 as YYNGEE. Deletions cut 6 bases from V and 4 bases from J, with 16 bases between. The CDR3 coding sequence is TGTGCCAGCACCCCGGGAGGCTCTCGTAATGAAAAACTGTTTTTT. It specifies CASTPGGSRNEKLFF.

The chain uses TRBV11-1 and TRBJ2-1; 10 bases are a match to TRBD2. CDR3 length: 16 residues. V lost 5 bases, J lost 4 bases, and 8 bases stayed unmatched. Germline values: CDR1 SGHAT, CDR2 FQDESV (reference sequence). CDR3 sequence: CASSVTGTSAYNEQFF. The DNA of the CDR3 is TGTGCCAGCAGCGTTACCGGGACTAGCGCGTACAATGAGCAGTTCTTC.

This sequence joins TRBV19 and TRBJ2-5, with D possibly being TRBD1 (5 bases). Germline CDR1 is LNHDA and CDR2 is SQIVND (reference sequence). The CDR3 spans 15 residues. Trimming took 5 bases from V and 7 from J, leaving 20 bases between them. The CDR3 DNA is TGTGCCAGTAGTGAGGACATGTTTCCCCCCGCGACCCAGTACTTC. Protein product: CASSEDMFPPATQYF.

The J gene is TRBJ1-6, the V gene TRBV5-4; D is perhaps TRBD1 (6 bases). The CDR3 sequence is 14 residues long. Germline loops: CDR1 SGHNT, CDR2 YYREEE (reference sequence). The V and J ends lost 5 bases and 4 bases respectively, with 10 bases between them. The CDR3 spells CASRTGQYNSPLHF. The CDR3 DNA follows: TGTGCCAGCAGAACCGGACAGTATAATTCACCCCTCCACTTT.

V is TRBV5-1 and J is TRBJ2-6; the match to TRBD2 covers 7 bases. The trim removed 5 bases at V and 1 base at J, leaving 3 bases unmatched. Per the germline V gene, CDR1 is SGHRS and CDR2 is YFSETQ. This CDR3 has 15 amino acids. CDR3: CASSVGGSGANVLTF. The CDR3 DNA reads as TGCGCCAGCAGTGTGGGGGGGTCTGGGGCCAACGTCCTGACTTTC.

J is TRBJ1-2 and V is TRBV6-4; perhaps TRBD1 as D (6 bases). This CDR3 is 14 amino acids long. Looked up from germline, CDR1 is MRHNA and CDR2 is SNTAGT. Deletions cut 3 bases from V and 5 bases from J, with 13 bases between. The CDR3: CASSDGGASYGYTF. CDR3 sequence (DNA): TGTGCCAGCAGTGATGGGGGGGCCTCATATGGCTACACCTTC.

The chain uses TRBV10-1 and TRBJ2-1; 13 bases are shared with TRBD2. After removal of 5 bases from V and 8 bases from J, the junction contained 9 bases not matched to a gene. From germline, CDR1 is WNHNN and CDR2 SYGVQD (reference sequence). There are 16 residues in the CDR3. Here the CDR3 reads CASSPGLAGVSDEQFF. The CDR3 nucleotides are TGCGCCAGCAGTCCTGGACTAGCGGGAGTAAGCGATGAGCAGTTCTTC.

The DNA of the CDR3 is TGCGCCAGCAGCGCAAAAACAGGGACTAATGAAAAACTGTTTTTT. Its protein product is CASSAKTGTNEKLFF. The V and J genes are TRBV5-1 and TRBJ1-4; a weak D match, TRBD1 (6 bases). Germline V gene lookup returns CDR1 SGHRS and CDR2 YFSETQ. CDR3 length: 15 amino acids. The germline V and J ends were trimmed by 4 bases and 2 bases, with 12 bases remaining between them.

V is TRBV5-6 and J is TRBJ2-2, with 7 nucleotides matching TRBD1. The CDR3 has 15 residues. Germline CDR1 SGHDT, CDR2 YYEEEE. Trimming at V came to 4 bases and at J to 1 base, leaving 4 bases not matched to a gene. CDR3 in amino acids: CASSRDRGNTGELFF. CDR3 coding DNA: TGTGCCAGCAGCCGGGACAGAGGGAACACCGGGGAGCTGTTTTTT.

J is TRBJ2-7 and V is TRBV7-9; 10 positions match TRBD1. The length of the CDR3 is 18 residues. CDR1 and CDR2 (germline): SEHNR, FQNEAQ (reference sequence). Losses at the gene ends were 3 bases for V and 7 bases for J; bases not matched to a gene: 18. This CDR3 reads CASSLSLGQGGFSGEQYF. The CDR3 DNA reads as TGTGCCAGCAGCTTGTCATTAGGACAGGGGGGGTTCTCCGGGGAGCAGTACTTC.

This CDR3 is CASSLVPSGSYEQYF. The CDR3 DNA follows: TGTGCCAGCAGCTTAGTTCCTAGCGGGAGTTACGAGCAGTACTTC. The rearrangement links TRBV7-2 to TRBJ2-7; 10 positions agree with TRBD2. Germline CDR1 is SGHTA and CDR2 is FQGNSA. This CDR3 is built from 15 residues. V lost 1 base to trimming and J lost 4 bases; unmatched junction nucleotides: 4.

The chain has TRBV2 and TRBJ1-2, with TRBD1 matching 11 bases. The germline V gene has CDR1 SNHLY and CDR2 FYNNEI. The CDR3 has 13 amino acids. V shed 8 bases and J 7 bases; nucleotides not matched to a gene: 6. The CDR3 DNA sequence: TGTGCCAGCGGTTTGGACAGGGGGCCTGGCTACACCTTC. Its protein is CASGLDRGPGYTF.

The V gene is TRBV30, the J gene TRBJ1-4; TRBD1 matches at 7 bases. After removal of 3 bases from V and 10 bases from J, the junction contained 17 bases not matched to a gene. The germline CDR1 and CDR2 sequences are GTSNPN and SVGIG (reference sequence). The CDR3 spans 16 residues. This CDR3 reads CAWSKPVTGHSGKLFF. DNA for the CDR3: TGTGCCTGGAGCAAACCAGTGACAGGGCACTCGGGAAAACTGTTTTTT.

The CDR3: CASSLVQGEYNEQFF. The CDR3 bases are TGTGCCAGCAGCTTGGTACAGGGGGAATACAATGAGCAGTTCTTC. The chain has TRBV7-9 and TRBJ2-1; TRBD1 aligns across 8 bases. Germline V CDR1 and CDR2: SEHNR, FQNEAQ (reference sequence). The V and J ends lost 3 bases and 4 bases, in that order; junction bases with no gene match: 5. This CDR3 has 15 amino acids. Full variable domain (outside the CDR3, taken from reference TRBV7-9 and TRBJ2-1): DTGVSQNPRHKITKRGQNVTFRCDPISEHNRLYWYRQTLGQGPEFLTYFQNEAQLEKSRLLSDRFSAERPKGSFSTLEIQRTEQGDSAMYLCASSLVQGEYNEQFFGPGTRLTVL.

This clone was seen just once. The chain couples TRBV10-3 to TRBJ2-7; 8 bases agree with TRBD1. Germline V CDR1 and CDR2: ENHRY, SYGVKD. J lost 5 bases, V lost 5 bases, and 8 bases had no gene match. This CDR3 comprises 14 residues. The CDR3 DNA reads as TGTGCCATCAGTCCCTCGGACAGGGCCCACGAGCAGTACTTC. Translating gives CAISPSDRAHEQYF.

The chain has TRBV2 and TRBJ1-2; 11 bases map to TRBD1. The CDR3 spans 15 residues. The germline gives CDR1 SNHLY, CDR2 FYNNEI. Trimming removed 0 bases from V and 7 bases from J; junction bases left unmatched: 4. The CDR3 DNA sequence: TGTGCCAGCAGTGAAGCGAGGGACAGGGGGTCTGGCTACACCTTC. Its protein is CASSEARDRGSGYTF.

The V gene is TRBV28, the J gene TRBJ1-2; the match to TRBD1 covers 9 bases. Per the germline V gene, CDR1 is MDHEN and CDR2 is SYDVKM. The CDR3 is 15 residues long. With 5 bases clipped from V and 7 bases from J, the junction kept 11 bases outside the gene matches. For the CDR3, the DNA is TGTGCCAGCAGTCCAGATCGGACAGGGGTCCGTGGCTACACCTTC. Protein product: CASSPDRTGVRGYTF.

This chain links TRBV27 with TRBJ2-1; 11 bases agree with TRBD2. CDR1 is MNHEY and CDR2 is SMNVEV in the germline V gene (reference sequence). The CDR3 is 16 residues long. With 5 bases clipped from V and 5 bases from J, the junction kept 8 bases outside the gene matches. The CDR3 coding sequence is TGTGCCAGCAGTCCCGATAGCGGGAGGGCGAACAATGAGCAGTTCTTC. It specifies CASSPDSGRANNEQFF.